Sequencing of this TCR beta chain was carried out in a study of blood T cell repertoires in COVID-19. On the study more broadly: T cells, B-cell-depleted T cells, or PBMCs supplied cDNA or gDNA.

This clone was detected a few times. The CDR3 spans 14 residues. Germline CDR1 reads SEHNR; CDR2 reads FQNEAQ (reference sequence). V lost 3 bases and J 4 bases, leaving 10 bases between the germline ends. Data came from immunoSEQ multiplex PCR; TCRdb stores just in-frame clones and leaves some out. The sample lists around 250,000 clones, roughly four fifths occurring once. Material for sequencing was PBMCs or T cells enriched from blood (not recorded which). This chain uses TRBV7-9 with TRBJ1-3, with D possibly being TRBD1 (6 bases). This receptor was identified in a man aged 50-59 years who had recovered from COVID-19. This CDR3 reads CASSLAGVGNTIYF. The DNA for the CDR3 is TGTGCCAGCAGCTTGGCAGGGGTCGGAAACACCATATATTTT.